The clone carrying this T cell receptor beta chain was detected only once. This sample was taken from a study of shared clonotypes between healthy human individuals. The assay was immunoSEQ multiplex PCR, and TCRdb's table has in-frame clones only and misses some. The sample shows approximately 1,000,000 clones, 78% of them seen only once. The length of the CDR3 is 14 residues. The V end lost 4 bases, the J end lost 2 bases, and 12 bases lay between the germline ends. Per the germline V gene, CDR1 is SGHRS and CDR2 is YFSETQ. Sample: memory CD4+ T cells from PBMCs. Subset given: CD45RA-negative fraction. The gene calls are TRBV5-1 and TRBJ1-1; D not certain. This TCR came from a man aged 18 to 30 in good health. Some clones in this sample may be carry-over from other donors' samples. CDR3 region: CASSPYGLNTEAFF. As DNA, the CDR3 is TGCGCCAGCAGCCCCTACGGACTCAACACTGAAGCTTTCTTT. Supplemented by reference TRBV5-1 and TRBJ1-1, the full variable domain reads KAGVTQTPRYLIKTRGQQVTLSCSPISGHRSVSWYQQTPGQGLQFLFEYFSETQRNKGNFPGRFSGRQFSNSRSEMNVSTLELGDSALYLCASSPYGLNTEAFFGQGTRLTVV.